This entry lists 5 T cell receptor beta chains sequenced from one sample in a study of blood T cell repertoires in COVID-19. Assay used: immunoSEQ multiplex PCR; TCRdb lists only in-frame clones, some missing. This sample yields hundreds of thousands of clones, of which around four fifths are seen a single time; more than 8% belongs to the top ten. The sequencing sample was made of peripheral blood. All receptors come from a woman between 50 and 59 years old with acute or convalescent COVID-19.

The chain links TRBV19 to TRBJ2-1, with a tentative D call TRBD2 (5 bases). The V gene lost 3 bases and the J gene lost 2 bases, with 8 bases spanning the gap. Germline V gene sequence: CDR1 LNHDA, CDR2 SQIVND (reference sequence). CDR3 size: 14 residues. In nucleotides, the CDR3 is TGTGCCAGTAGTATGTGGGGAGCCTACAATGAGCAGTTCTTC. Residues: CASSMWGAYNEQFF.

The chain joins TRBV5-4 to TRBJ2-1; 7 nucleotides match TRBD1. This CDR3 has 15 residues. V shed 4 bases and J 6 bases; nucleotides not matched to a gene: 10. The germline V gene has CDR1 SGHNT and CDR2 YYREEE (reference sequence). DNA of the CDR3: TGTGCCAGCAGCCCCTCCCGAGGACAGGTCAATGAGCAGTTCTTC. It translates to CASSPSRGQVNEQFF.

This clone has a single count. V is TRBV27 and J is TRBJ2-1; 15 bases align to TRBD2. This CDR3 spans 15 amino acids. The trim removed 3 bases at V and 10 bases at J, leaving 4 bases unmatched. The germline CDR1 and CDR2 sequences are MNHEY and SMNVEV (reference sequence). Written as DNA, the CDR3 is TGTGCCAGCAGTTTGGGACTAGCGGGAGGATCCGAGCAGTTCTTC. This translates into CASSLGLAGGSEQFF.

The CDR3 DNA reads as TGTGCCTGGAGCCCCCCCCGCGGCACAGATACGCAGTATTTT. It specifies CAWSPPRGTDTQYF. This chain links TRBV30 with TRBJ2-3, with no clear D. Germline V lookup: CDR1 GTSNPN, CDR2 SVGIG (reference sequence). This CDR3 region has 14 residues. V lost 3 bases, J lost 1 base, and 11 bases lay in between.

This chain connects TRBV28 to TRBJ1-6; tentatively, D is TRBD1 (6 bases). Trimming took 5 bases from V and 8 from J, leaving 28 bases between them. The germline CDR1 and CDR2 sequences are MDHEN and SYDVKM. The CDR3 loop spans 19 amino acids. The CDR3 bases are TGTGCCAGCAGTCCTTTGGAAGGACAGAGCCTCAGTGGGTATTCACCCCTCCACTTT. Translated, it gives CASSPLEGQSLSGYSPLHF.